This is a list of T cell receptor beta chains from one sample in a study of blood T cell repertoires in COVID-19. TCRdb's copy holds only in-frame clones and misses some; the assay was immunoSEQ multiplex PCR. The sample shows approximately 170,000 clones, approximately 74% of them seen only once. Sequencing was carried out using peripheral blood. The receptors derive from a woman aged 80 or older with acute or convalescent COVID-19. CDR3s include the opening cysteine and the closing phenylalanine or tryptophan. A D gene is named only where the DNA matches it firmly. Not all rows give a size; the values are once, few, many and, for expanded clones, a class.

clone_size	v_call	d_call	j_call	cdr3_nt	cdr3_aa
.	TRBV18	TRBD1	TRBJ2-7	TGTGCCAGCTCACCACCTCAGGGGGCTCTCTACGAGCAGTACTTC	CASSPPQGALYEQYF
.	TRBV19	TRBD2	TRBJ2-7	TGTGCCAGTAGTATCGGGACTAGCGGGAGTGGCGAGCAGTACTTC	CASSIGTSGSGEQYF
few	TRBV18	.	TRBJ2-7	TGTGCCAGCTCACCTTTGGGACACACCGTGCGCGAGCAGTACTTC	CASSPLGHTVREQYF
.	TRBV11-2	TRBD1	TRBJ2-7	TGTGCCAGCAGCATCCCAGGGGGTCGGTACGAGCAGTACTTC	CASSIPGGRYEQYF
few	TRBV12-3/TRBV12-4	.	TRBJ1-1	TGTGCCAGCAGACAGACCGGGAACAAAGCTTTCTTT	CASRQTGNKAFF
few	TRBV7-2	TRBD1	TRBJ1-3	TGTGCCAGCAGCTTAAAGGGGGCGGTTGGAAACACCATATATTTT	CASSLKGAVGNTIYF
.	TRBV2	.	TRBJ1-5	TGTGCCAGCAGTGAGGCAGGGTATCAGCCCCAGCATTTT	CASSEAGYQPQHF
.	TRBV27	.	TRBJ2-1	TGTGCCAGCAGTCTACAGGGATATGAGCAGTTCTTC	CASSLQGYEQFF
.	TRBV6-5	.	TRBJ1-3	TGTGCCAGCAGTTACTCGGGGGGTTATATCGGAAACACCATATATTTT	CASSYSGGYIGNTIYF
.	TRBV13	.	TRBJ2-7	TGTGCCAGCAGCTTCTTCCAGGGGCTGGCATACGAGCAGTACTTC	CASSFFQGLAYEQYF
once	TRBV28	.	TRBJ1-1	TGTGCCAGCAGGCCCGGGACACCGAACACTGAAGCTTTCTTT	CASRPGTPNTEAFF
medium-sized	TRBV3-1/TRBV3-2	.	TRBJ1-2	TGTGCCAGCAGCCAAGAATCCCAGGGAGGATCTGGCTACACCTTC	CASSQESQGGSGYTF
.	TRBV14	.	TRBJ2-3	TGTGCCAGCAGCCAAGGGCGGAGAAGCACAGATACGCAGTATTTT	CASSQGRRSTDTQYF
.	TRBV19	TRBD1	TRBJ2-6	TGTGCCAGTAGTGTGGGACAGCGAAACTCTGGGGCCAACGTCCTGACTTTC	CASSVGQRNSGANVLTF
.	TRBV6-6	TRBD1	TRBJ1-1	TGTGCCAGCACAAACCAGGGGGACACTGAAGCTTTCTTT	CASTNQGDTEAFF
.	TRBV19	TRBD1	TRBJ2-3	TGTGCCAGCGGAGGACAGGGGGCTGCAGATACGCAGTATTTT	CASGGQGAADTQYF
.	TRBV6-5	.	TRBJ2-1	TGTGCCAGCAGTTACTCGAGGCAGGGGTCAGATGAGCAGTTCTTC	CASSYSRQGSDEQFF
few	TRBV4-2	.	TRBJ1-1	TGTGCCAGCAGCCAATCCGTCGGGGGGGCCACTGAAGCTTTCTTT	CASSQSVGGATEAFF
.	TRBV29-1	TRBD1	TRBJ1-5	TGCAGCGTTGAGTCGGACAGGGGCCAGCCCCAGCATTTT	CSVESDRGQPQHF
.	TRBV4-1	.	TRBJ1-4	TGCGCCAGCAGCCAAGAAAGGGAGACTAATGAAAAACTGTTTTTT	CASSQERETNEKLFF
.	TRBV28	.	TRBJ2-7	TGTGCCAGCAGTTTTCGTCTGGACAGCCTCTCCTACGAGCAGTACTTC	CASSFRLDSLSYEQYF
.	TRBV7-9	TRBD2	TRBJ2-7	TGTGCCAGCAGCTTAACTAGCGGGAGTTACGAGCAGTACTTC	CASSLTSGSYEQYF
few	TRBV9	TRBD2	TRBJ2-5	TGTGCCAGCAGCACGAACGGACTAGCGGAAGAGACCCAGTACTTC	CASSTNGLAEETQYF
few	TRBV18	.	TRBJ1-2	TGTGCCAGCTCACCACGATCAGGGTGGGATGGCTACACCTTC	CASSPRSGWDGYTF
.	TRBV5-1	TRBD2	TRBJ2-5	TGCGCCAGCAGCCCGGGGAGGAGCGGGGCCGAAGAGACCCAGTACTTC	CASSPGRSGAEETQYF
.	TRBV5-1	.	TRBJ1-1	TGCGCCAGCAGCCCCCGACAGCTGAACACTGAAGCTTTCTTT	CASSPRQLNTEAFF
.	TRBV4-3	.	TRBJ2-5	TGCGCCAGCAGCCAAGATCGTGAGACCCAGTACTTC	CASSQDRETQYF
.	TRBV4-2	TRBD2	TRBJ2-2	TGTGCCAGCAGCCAAGTAGCGGGAGAAACCGGGGAGCTGTTTTTT	CASSQVAGETGELFF
.	TRBV27	TRBD1	TRBJ2-7	TGTGCCAGCAGTTTATTCTCGGGACAGCTCTACGAGCAGTACTTC	CASSLFSGQLYEQYF
few	TRBV18	.	TRBJ2-1	TGTGCCAGCTCACCTCAGACAGATTTCTCCTACAATGAGCAGTTCTTC	CASSPQTDFSYNEQFF
.	TRBV12-3/TRBV12-4	.	TRBJ1-2	TGTGCCAGCAGTATACAGGGCAGCCATGGCTACACCTTC	CASSIQGSHGYTF